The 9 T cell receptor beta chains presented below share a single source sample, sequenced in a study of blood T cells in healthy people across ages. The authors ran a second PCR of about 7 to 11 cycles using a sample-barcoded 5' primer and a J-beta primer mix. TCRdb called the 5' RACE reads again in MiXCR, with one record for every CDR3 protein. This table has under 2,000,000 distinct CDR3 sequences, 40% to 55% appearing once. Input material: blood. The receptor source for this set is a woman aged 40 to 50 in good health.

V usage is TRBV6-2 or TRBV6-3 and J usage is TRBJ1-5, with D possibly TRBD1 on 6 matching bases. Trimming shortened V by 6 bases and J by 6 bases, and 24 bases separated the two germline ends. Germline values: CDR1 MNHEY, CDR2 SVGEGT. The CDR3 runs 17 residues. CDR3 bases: TGTGCCAGCAGCCCCACCGGGGGCCCCAAAAATGGTCAGCCCCAGCATTTT. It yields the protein CASSPTGGPKNGQPQHF.

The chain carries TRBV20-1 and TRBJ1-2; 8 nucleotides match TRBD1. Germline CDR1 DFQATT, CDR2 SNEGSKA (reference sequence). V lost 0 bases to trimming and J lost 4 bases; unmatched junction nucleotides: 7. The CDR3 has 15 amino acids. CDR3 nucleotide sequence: TGCAGTGCTAGAGATCTCGACAGGGGAGTCTATGGCTACACCTTC. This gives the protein CSARDLDRGVYGYTF.

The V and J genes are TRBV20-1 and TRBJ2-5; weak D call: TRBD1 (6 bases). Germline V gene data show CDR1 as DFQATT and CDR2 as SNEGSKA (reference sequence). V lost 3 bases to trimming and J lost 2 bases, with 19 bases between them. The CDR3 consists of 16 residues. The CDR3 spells CSARGHSPWRQETQYF. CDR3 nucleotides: TGCAGTGCTAGGGGACACTCTCCTTGGAGGCAAGAGACCCAGTACTTC.

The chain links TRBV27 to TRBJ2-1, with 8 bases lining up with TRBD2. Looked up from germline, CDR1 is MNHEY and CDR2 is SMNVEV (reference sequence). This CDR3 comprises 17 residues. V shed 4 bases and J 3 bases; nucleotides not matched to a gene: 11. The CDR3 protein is CASSSNTARGGYNEQFF. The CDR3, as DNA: TGTGCCAGCAGTTCCAACACCGCTCGGGGGGGCTACAATGAGCAGTTCTTC.

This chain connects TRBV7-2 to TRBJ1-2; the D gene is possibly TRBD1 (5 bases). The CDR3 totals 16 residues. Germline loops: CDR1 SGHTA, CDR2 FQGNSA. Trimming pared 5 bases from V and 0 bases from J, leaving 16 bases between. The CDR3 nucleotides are TGTGCCAGCAGCGACCTTCCGGGGACCACTAACTATGGCTACACCTTC. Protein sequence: CASSDLPGTTNYGYTF. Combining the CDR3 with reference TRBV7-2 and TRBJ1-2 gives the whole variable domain GAGVSQSPSNKVTEKGKDVELRCDPISGHTALYWYRQSLGQGLEFLIYFQGNSAPDKSGLPSDRFSAERTGGSVSTLTIQRTQQEDSAVYLCASSDLPGTTNYGYTFGSGTRLTVV.

CDR3 in amino acids: CASSYHRGLAKNIQYF. For the CDR3, the DNA is TGTGCCAGCAGTTATCACAGGGGGCTGGCCAAAAACATTCAGTACTTC. The V gene is TRBV28, the J gene TRBJ2-4; 9 bases are shared with TRBD1. V lost 4 bases and J lost 1; bases outside the gene matches: 5. From germline, CDR1 is MDHEN and CDR2 SYDVKM. This CDR3 is 16 amino acids long.

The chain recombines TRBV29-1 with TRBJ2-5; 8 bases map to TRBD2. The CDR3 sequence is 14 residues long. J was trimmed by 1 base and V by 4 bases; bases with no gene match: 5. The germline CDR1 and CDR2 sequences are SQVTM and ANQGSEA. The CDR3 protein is CSVASGGLQETQYF. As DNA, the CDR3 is TGCAGCGTTGCGAGCGGGGGCCTCCAAGAGACCCAGTACTTC.

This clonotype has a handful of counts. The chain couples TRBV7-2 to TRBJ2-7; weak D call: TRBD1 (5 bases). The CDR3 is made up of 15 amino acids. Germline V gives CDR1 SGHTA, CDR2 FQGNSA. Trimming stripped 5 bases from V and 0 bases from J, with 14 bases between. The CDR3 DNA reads TGTGCCAGCAGCGTCCAGGGTGGCCTCTCCTACGAGCAGTACTTC. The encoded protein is CASSVQGGLSYEQYF.

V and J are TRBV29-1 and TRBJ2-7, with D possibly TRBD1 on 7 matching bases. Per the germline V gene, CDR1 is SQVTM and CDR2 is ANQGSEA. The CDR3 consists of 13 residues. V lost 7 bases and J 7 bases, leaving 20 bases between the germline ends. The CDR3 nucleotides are TGCAGCGCCGGAGGAGGGGGCGCGGGGGAGCAGTACTTC. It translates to CSAGGGGAGEQYF.